The rows below give T cell receptor beta chains drawn from one sample of a study of CXCR3-negative and CXCR3-positive naive CD8 T cells. One entry per CDR3 protein, without DNA, is what TCRdb gives after re-calling the 5' RACE reads. The ten top clones account for roughly 0.59%, within a sample of some 53,000 distinct CDR3 sequences. Sequenced input: naive CXCR3+ CD8+ T cells from blood. Receptors originate from a human donor in good health. Some clones in this sample may be carry-over from other donors' samples. CDR3s include the opening cysteine and the closing phenylalanine or tryptophan.

TRBV7-3	TRBJ2-7	CASSLDRGYEQYF
TRBV29-1	TRBJ2-7	CSAPSGNDEQYF
TRBV6-5	TRBJ2-7	CVAGAPYEQYF
TRBV15	TRBJ2-4	CATSREWESSQNIQYF
TRBV9	TRBJ2-3	CASSVAPLADAQYF
TRBV6-5	TRBJ2-3	CASSSLDRGVSDTQYF
TRBV12-3/TRBV12-4	TRBJ2-4	CASSSRGADIQYF
TRBV7-2	TRBJ2-1	CASSSPGLYNEQFF
TRBV12-3/TRBV12-4	TRBJ1-2	CASSGGTGWYYGYTF
TRBV4-2	TRBJ1-2	CASSQDVPGDYGYTF
TRBV10-2	TRBJ2-7	CASSVMTGGPYEQYF